The clone carrying this T cell receptor beta chain has a single count. The sample holds other DNA sequences that translate to the same CDR3. CDR1 and CDR2 (germline): SGHTA, FQGTGA. The CDR3 consists of 15 residues. Trimming took 5 bases from V and 0 from J; bases not matched to a gene: 5. These data are taken from a study of blood T cell repertoires in COVID-19. About the study: The United States, Italy and Spain were the sources of the acute and convalescent COVID-19 samples.

The protocol was immunoSEQ multiplex PCR, while the TCRdb copy is restricted to in-frame clones and leaves out a portion. Seen here are 120,000 or so clones, around 86% observed once, and the top ten hold over 20%. Sequencing was performed on peripheral blood. The chain combines TRBV7-3 with TRBJ2-3, with 7 positions matching TRBD2. The TCR sequence derives from a woman aged 80 or older with acute or convalescent COVID-19. CDR3 loop: CASSRTSVSTDTQYF. CDR3 nucleotide sequence: TGTGCCAGCAGCCGAACTAGCGTCAGCACAGATACGCAGTATTTT. Full variable domain (missing parts from reference TRBV7-3 and TRBJ2-3): GAGVSQTPSNKVTEKGKYVELRCDPISGHTALYWYRQSLGQGPEFLIYFQGTGAADDSGLPNDRFFAVRPEGSVSTLKIQRTERGDSAVYLCASSRTSVSTDTQYFGPGTRLTVL.